This T cell receptor beta chain was sequenced for a study of pediatric ulcerative colitis. Notes on this clone: The antigen is not known.

Germline V lookup: CDR1 SGHNT, CDR2 YYREEE (reference sequence). The length of the CDR3 is 14 residues. V gave up 5 bases and J gave up 6 bases, with 15 bases separating them. Sequencing depth was up to 500,000 reads per sample. The table came from immunoSEQ multiplex PCR; TCRdb's copy has only in-frame clones and leaves some out. The repertoire holds tens of thousands of clones, roughly 80% seen once, with roughly 25% in the top ten. The diagnostic colonoscopy in ulcerative colitis patients preceded any immunosuppressive treatment. Points from the study as a whole: A couple of rectal CDR3 clonotypes occurred in all ulcerative colitis patients. Rectal repertoires separated controls, mild-moderate and acute severe colitis.

Material for sequencing was blood. The V call is TRBV5-4, the J call TRBJ2-1, with a tentative D call TRBD2 (5 bases). This TCR derives from a girl between 5 and 17 years old with moderate ulcerative colitis. This chain's CDR3 is CASSASHGPNEQFF. For the CDR3, the DNA is TGTGCCAGCAGTGCTAGCCACGGCCCCAATGAGCAGTTCTTC. The entire variable domain, with the rest obtained from reference TRBV5-4 and TRBJ2-1, is as follows: ETGVTQSPTHLIKTRGQQVTLRCSSQSGHNTVSWYQQALGQGPQFIFQYYREEENGRGNFPPRFSGLQFPNYSSELNVNALELDDSALYLCASSASHGPNEQFFGPGTRLTVL.